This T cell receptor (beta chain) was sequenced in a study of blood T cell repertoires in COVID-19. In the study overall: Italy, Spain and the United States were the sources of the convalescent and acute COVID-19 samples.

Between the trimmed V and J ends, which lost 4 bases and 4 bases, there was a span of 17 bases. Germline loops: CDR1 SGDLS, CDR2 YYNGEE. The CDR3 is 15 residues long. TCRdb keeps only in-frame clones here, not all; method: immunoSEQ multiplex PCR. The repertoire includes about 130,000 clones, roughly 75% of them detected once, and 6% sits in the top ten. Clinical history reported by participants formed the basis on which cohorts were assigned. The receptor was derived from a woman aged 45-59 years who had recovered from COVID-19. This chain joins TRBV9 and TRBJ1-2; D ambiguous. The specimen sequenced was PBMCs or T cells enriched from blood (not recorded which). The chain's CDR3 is CASSSSRFRGYGYTF. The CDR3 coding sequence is TGTGCCAGCAGCTCCTCAAGATTTAGAGGCTATGGCTACACCTTC.